The next 15 T cell receptor beta chains were all read from a single sample in a study of siplizumab effects on memory and regulatory T cells. Clones were sequenced by immunoSEQ multiplex PCR, and TCRdb holds only the in-frame ones, with some missing. The table shows tens of thousands of clones, with less than 98% occurring only once. The sequenced sample consisted of naive CD4+ T cells sorted from blood. These receptors originate from a human donor in good health.

J is TRBJ1-1 and V is TRBV5-1; 9 nucleotides agree with TRBD1. This CDR3 spans 16 amino acids. With V trimmed by 6 bases and J by 1 base, 10 bases remained unmatched. Germline V lookup: CDR1 SGHRS, CDR2 YFSETQ. The CDR3 DNA follows: TGCGCCAGCAAGTTCCAGGACAGGGGACCGAACACTGAAGCTTTCTTT. Translation: CASKFQDRGPNTEAFF.

The chain employs TRBV12-5 and TRBJ2-3, with 9 bases that match TRBD2. The CDR3 consists of 16 residues. Germline V gives CDR1 LGHNT, CDR2 FRNRAP. The CDR3 coding sequence is TGTGCGGTTCGCGTAAGCGGGAGGCCTCGCACAGATACGCAGTATTTT. Protein product: CAVRVSGRPRTDTQYF.

This sequence joins TRBV7-8 and TRBJ2-2; 16 bases match TRBD2. The CDR3 has 17 residues. Germline CDR1 reads SGHVS; CDR2 reads FQNEAQ. J was trimmed by 6 bases and V by 5 bases; bases with no gene match: 6. The CDR3 spells CASSHTGTSGRAGELFF. The CDR3 coding sequence is TGTGCCAGCAGCCACACCGGGACTAGCGGGAGGGCCGGGGAGCTGTTTTTT. The full variable domain, rest sourced from reference TRBV7-8 and TRBJ2-2, is GAGVSQSPRYKVAKRGQDVALRCDPISGHVSLFWYQQALGQGPEFLTYFQNEAQLDKSGLPSDRFFAERPEGSVSTLKIQRTQQEDSAVYLCASSHTGTSGRAGELFFGEGSRLTVL.

The V gene is TRBV9, the J gene TRBJ1-1, with 10 bases aligning to TRBD1. Germline-derived CDR1 and CDR2 are SGDLS and YYNGEE. V trimming: 3 bases; J trimming: 1 base; junction bases outside the gene matches: 0. This CDR3 comprises 14 residues. CDR3 in DNA: TGTGCCAGCAGCGGGGACAGGGGGAACACTGAAGCTTTCTTT. Translation gives CASSGDRGNTEAFF. Filled out from reference TRBV9 and TRBJ1-1, the complete variable domain reads DSGVTQTPKHLITATGQRVTLRCSPRSGDLSVYWYQQSLDQGLQFLIQYYNGEERAKGNILERFSAQQFPDLHSELNLSSLELGDSALYFCASSGDRGNTEAFFGQGTRLTVV.

CDR3 sequence: CASRVLGGNNEQFF. CDR3 bases: TGTGCCAGCCGAGTTCTTGGAGGTAATAATGAGCAGTTCTTC. V and J are TRBV6-6 and TRBJ2-1; TRBD2 might be the D (5 bases). V dropped 8 bases and J dropped 7 bases, with 18 bases sitting between them. The germline CDR1 and CDR2 sequences are MNHNY and SVGAGI (reference sequence). The CDR3 is made up of 14 amino acids.

In this sample, this clone turned up a few times. The chain carries TRBV11-3 and TRBJ2-2, with D hard to call. V shed 0 bases and J shed 1 base, with 6 bases lying between them. Germline V gene data show CDR1 as SGHNT and CDR2 as YENEEA. The CDR3 is made up of 15 amino acids. This CDR3 reads CASSLDQQNTGELFF. Written as DNA, the CDR3 is TGTGCCAGCAGCTTAGATCAGCAGAACACCGGGGAGCTGTTTTTT.

The chain joins TRBV11-3 to TRBJ2-1; TRBD2 aligns across 9 bases. The CDR3 length is 15 residues. Germline V gene data show CDR1 as SGHNT and CDR2 as YENEEA. The V segment lost 5 bases and the J segment 5 bases; nucleotides outside the gene matches: 7. This CDR3 is CASSLVTSGNNEQFF. CDR3 DNA: TGTGCCAGCAGCCTTGTGACTAGCGGAAACAATGAGCAGTTCTTC.

Written as DNA, the CDR3 is TGTGCCAGCAGTAGGGACTCCTGGGCAGATACGCAGTATTTT. This sequence encodes CASSRDSWADTQYF. The chain joins TRBV2 to TRBJ2-3; weak D call: TRBD2 (6 bases). V was clipped by 5 bases and J by 4 bases, with 13 bases between them. Per germline, CDR1 SNHLY and CDR2 FYNNEI. The CDR3 extends over 14 amino acids.

V usage is TRBV9 and J usage is TRBJ2-7; 10 positions match TRBD1. V gave up 4 bases and J gave up 4 bases; unmatched junction bases: 5. Germline V CDR1 and CDR2: SGDLS, YYNGEE. There are 14 residues in the CDR3. CDR3 nucleotide sequence: TGTGCCAGCAGCCCGGGACAGGGGACTTACGAGCAGTACTTC. Its translation is CASSPGQGTYEQYF.

This chain joins TRBV6-1 and TRBJ1-4; no definite D call. Germline V gives CDR1 MNHNS, CDR2 SASEGT. The CDR3 runs to 14 residues. With 7 bases removed from V and 3 bases from J, the gap between germline ends came to 12 bases. The CDR3 protein is CASTESPSNEKLFF. The CDR3 DNA sequence: TGTGCCAGCACCGAGTCGCCGTCTAATGAAAAACTGTTTTTT.

The rearrangement links TRBV4-3 to TRBJ2-3; 7 bases align to TRBD2. This CDR3 has 16 residues. Germline CDR1 is LGHNA and CDR2 is YSLEER. V shed 0 bases, J shed 7 bases, and the junction held 10 bases outside the gene matches. DNA for the CDR3: TGCGCCAGCAGCCAAGAGAGCGGGGACTGGTTGTATACGCAGTATTTT. Translation gives CASSQESGDWLYTQYF.

This chain links TRBV6-5 with TRBJ2-7; TRBD2 matches 9 bases. Looked up from germline, CDR1 is MNHEY and CDR2 is SVGAGI. Trimming cost V 10 bases and J 6 bases; bases outside gene matches: 13. This CDR3 has 14 amino acids. CDR3 nucleotides: TGTGCCACTCACCCTCTAGCGGGGTCTCCCGAGCAGTACTTC. Residues: CATHPLAGSPEQYF.

This chain connects TRBV19 to TRBJ1-3; D is perhaps TRBD1 (5 bases). Germline V gene sequence: CDR1 LNHDA, CDR2 SQIVND (reference sequence). Deletions cut 4 bases from V and 2 bases from J, with 15 bases between. CDR3 length: 16 amino acids. In DNA form, the CDR3 reads TGTGCCAGTAGTACCTCAGGGCCAGGGACTGGAAACACCATATATTTT. This sequence encodes CASSTSGPGTGNTIYF.

This chain joins TRBV29-1 and TRBJ1-2, with D possibly matching TRBD1 (6 bases). V lost 4 bases to trimming and J lost 2 bases, with 11 bases between them. The CDR3 is made up of 13 amino acids. Looked up from germline, CDR1 is SQVTM and CDR2 is ANQGSEA. CDR3 bases: TGCAGCGTTGGTCGGACAGAAAACTATGGCTACACCTTC. Its protein product is CSVGRTENYGYTF. Based on the CDR3 plus reference TRBV29-1 and TRBJ1-2, the full variable domain is SAVISQKPSRDICQRGTSLTIQCQVDSQVTMMFWYRQQPGQSLTLIATANQGSEATYESGFVIDKFPISRPNLTFSTLTVSNMSPEDSSIYLCSVGRTENYGYTFGSGTRLTVV.

The chain employs TRBV30 and TRBJ1-1; D uncertain. CDR1 and CDR2 from the germline V gene are GTSNPN and SVGIG (reference sequence). This CDR3 comprises 12 residues. The V end lost 3 bases, the J end lost 3 bases, and 8 bases lay between the germline ends. The CDR3, as DNA: TGTGCCTGGAGCATTCAGGACACTGAAGCTTTCTTT. Its translation: CAWSIQDTEAFF.